The 9 T cell receptor beta chains listed next were all sequenced from one sample in a study of early T cells in non-severe SARS-CoV-2 infection. MiXCR was run by TCRdb on the 5' RACE reads, yielding one entry per CDR3 protein. The table lists 35,000 to 55,000 distinct CDR3 sequences, 9.5% to 13% of them singletons. The sample consisted of whole blood. The receptors here all came from an adult who was a healthcare worker with PCR-confirmed SARS-CoV-2 infection or an uninfected control (not recorded which).

The V gene is TRBV12-3 or TRBV12-4, the J gene TRBJ2-7, with D maybe TRBD2 (6 bases). There are 13 residues in the CDR3. Trimming pared 10 bases from V and 2 bases from J, leaving 15 bases between. The CDR3 sequence is CATGRQNTYEQYF. DNA of the CDR3: TGTGCCACCGGGAGACAGAATACCTACGAGCAGTACTTC.

This clonotype was detected a few times. The chain recombines TRBV5-1 with TRBJ2-7, with unresolved D. V gave up 0 bases and J gave up 4 bases, with 11 bases separating them. The CDR3 contains 14 residues. Per the germline V gene, CDR1 is SGHRS and CDR2 is YFSETQ. CDR3 residues: CASSLAPEFYEQYF. In nucleotides, the CDR3 is TGCGCCAGCAGCTTGGCCCCTGAATTTTACGAGCAGTACTTC.

This clonotype was seen ten or more times. The rearrangement uses TRBV15 and TRBJ1-4, with D possibly matching TRBD1 (5 bases). The length of the CDR3 is 16 residues. From germline, CDR1 is LNHNV and CDR2 YYDKDF (reference sequence). Trimming stripped 0 bases from V and 6 bases from J, with 14 bases between. Written as DNA, the CDR3 is TGTGCCACCAGCAGAGATAAAACAGGACTTTATGAAAAACTGTTTTTT. Its translation is CATSRDKTGLYEKLFF.

This clonotype occurred many times. V gene TRBV7-9 combines with J gene TRBJ2-1, with D perhaps matching TRBD2 (5 bases). Per germline, CDR1 SEHNR and CDR2 FQNEAQ (reference sequence). The CDR3 totals 12 residues. V was pared by 5 bases and J by 12 bases, with 14 bases between. In nucleotides, the CDR3 is TGTGCCAGCAGCACTAGTGCCGGAGGGCAGTTCTTC. Translation gives CASSTSAGGQFF.

This clonotype was counted only a few times. This chain links TRBV6-1 with TRBJ1-5; D gene ambiguous. V shed 9 bases and J shed 0 bases, with 12 bases lying between them. Germline V lookup: CDR1 MNHNS, CDR2 SASEGT. This CDR3 spans 14 amino acids. The CDR3 DNA follows: TGTGCCAGTACCGAGGGATATAGCAATCAGCCCCAGCATTTT. It codes for CASTEGYSNQPQHF.

This clonotype appeared many times. The chain recombines TRBV7-2 with TRBJ2-7; D is possibly TRBD1 (6 bases). Germline CDR1 reads SGHTA; CDR2 reads FQGNSA. The V and J ends lost 0 bases and 7 bases respectively, with 13 bases between them. The CDR3 has 14 amino acids. CDR3 sequence (DNA): TGTGCCAGCAGCTTAGCGAGGGCAGGGGAAGAGCAGTACTTC. Protein sequence: CASSLARAGEEQYF.

This clonotype was seen a handful of times. J is TRBJ2-3 and V is TRBV5-1; TRBD2 aligns across 11 bases. This CDR3 has 16 amino acids. With V trimmed by 4 bases and J by 4 bases, 8 bases remained unmatched. Germline V gene lookup returns CDR1 SGHRS and CDR2 YFSETQ. This chain's CDR3 is CASSLSTSGMADTQYF. In DNA form, the CDR3 reads TGCGCCAGCAGCCTTTCGACTAGCGGGATGGCAGATACGCAGTATTTT.

This clonotype was counted at least ten times. The rearrangement joins TRBV20-1 to TRBJ2-1; 14 nucleotides agree with TRBD2. The V and J ends lost 6 bases and 9 bases, in that order; junction bases with no gene match: 7. CDR1 DFQATT and CDR2 SNEGSKA come from the germline V gene (reference sequence). The CDR3 consists of 14 residues. The CDR3 DNA sequence: TGCAGTGCCCCGACTAGCGGGAGGGCCGGTGAGCAGTTCTTC. As protein: CSAPTSGRAGEQFF.

The chain is built from TRBV12-3 or TRBV12-4 and TRBJ1-1; D may be TRBD1 (5 bases). The CDR3 has 13 residues. Trimming removed 0 bases at V and 10 bases at J, with 12 bases between. The CDR3 DNA follows: TGTGCCAGCAGTTTAGCAGAAGGGGCGTTAGCTTTCTTT. Encoded protein: CASSLAEGALAFF.